The rows below give T cell receptor beta chains drawn from one sample of a study of blood T cell repertoires in COVID-19. Sequenced by immunoSEQ multiplex PCR; TCRdb stores in-frame clones only, minus some. In the table there are 100,000 to 150,000 clones, approximately 90% of which are singletons. Sequences were obtained from peripheral blood. These receptors all come from a man aged 50 to 60 with acute or convalescent COVID-19. CDR3s include the opening cysteine and the closing phenylalanine or tryptophan. Each record gives: V gene, D gene, J gene, clone size, CDR3 protein, CDR3 DNA. The D gene is left open where the match is weak. Clone size is not always given. Where it is, it says once, few, many or a class for expanded clones.

TRBV24-1	TRBD1	TRBJ2-5	.	CATSDPRQGAGGETQYF	TGTGCCACCAGTGACCCTAGACAGGGGGCCGGAGGTGAGACCCAGTACTTC
TRBV18	.	TRBJ1-2	.	CASSPAGGADYGYTF	TGTGCCAGCTCACCAGCGGGGGGAGCAGACTATGGCTACACCTTC
TRBV9	.	TRBJ1-3	.	CASSPRFGAGGNTIYF	TGTGCCAGCAGCCCCCGCTTCGGTGCGGGAGGAAACACCATATATTTT
TRBV11-2	TRBD1	TRBJ1-5	.	CASSEGQGGGYSNQPQHF	TGTGCCAGCAGCGAGGGACAGGGAGGAGGGTATAGCAATCAGCCCCAGCATTTT
TRBV5-1	TRBD2	TRBJ2-1	.	CASSLGTSGSYQQFF	TGCGCCAGCAGCTTGGGCACTAGCGGGAGTTATCAGCAGTTCTTC
TRBV15	TRBD2	TRBJ2-5	.	CATSRGLAGGPAETQYF	TGTGCCACCAGCAGAGGCTTAGCGGGAGGGCCGGCCGAGACCCAGTACTTC
TRBV19	.	TRBJ1-5	.	CASSIYSRNQPQHF	TGTGCCAGTAGTATATACAGTCGCAATCAGCCCCAGCATTTT
TRBV5-4	TRBD1	TRBJ1-1	.	CASSLWQGADEAFF	TGTGCCAGCAGCTTGTGGCAGGGGGCGGATGAAGCTTTCTTT
TRBV28	TRBD1	TRBJ2-2	once	CASGQGGGELFF	TGTGCCAGCGGACAGGGGGGCGGGGAGCTGTTTTTT
TRBV12-5	.	TRBJ2-5	.	CASGLGGPWETQYF	TGTGCTAGTGGTTTGGGCGGGCCCTGGGAGACCCAGTACTTC
TRBV6-5	TRBD1	TRBJ1-1	.	CASRGTGAGEAFF	TGTGCCAGCAGGGGTACAGGGGCTGGTGAAGCTTTCTTT
TRBV11-3	.	TRBJ1-1	.	CASSFSGSTEAFF	TGTGCCAGCAGTTTTAGCGGTAGCACTGAAGCTTTCTTT
TRBV18	.	TRBJ2-7	.	CASSPPTYEQYF	TGTGCCAGCTCACCTCCTACCTACGAGCAGTACTTC
TRBV10-3	TRBD1	TRBJ2-7	.	CAISERAGTGNYEQYF	TGTGCCATCAGTGAGAGGGCCGGGACAGGGAACTACGAGCAGTACTTC
TRBV5-1	TRBD1	TRBJ2-2	.	CASSLAAGQGLVYTGELFF	TGCGCCAGCAGCTTGGCCGCGGGACAGGGCTTAGTTTACACCGGGGAGCTGTTTTTT
TRBV28	TRBD1	TRBJ1-6	.	CASSRGDRAPYSPLHF	TGTGCCAGCAGCCGTGGGGACAGGGCCCCCTATTCACCCCTCCACTTT
TRBV6-5	.	TRBJ1-5	few	CASSQTEGNQPQHF	TGTGCCAGCAGTCAAACAGAGGGAAATCAGCCCCAGCATTTT
TRBV5-1	TRBD2	TRBJ2-5	.	CASSPFRAGGIETQYF	TGCGCCAGCAGCCCCTTCCGAGCGGGAGGGATAGAGACCCAGTACTTC
TRBV5-1	TRBD1	TRBJ2-7	.	CASSFMGQGSSEQYF	TGCGCCAGCAGCTTCATGGGACAGGGAAGCTCCGAGCAGTACTTC
TRBV19	.	TRBJ2-5	.	CASGYRDETQYF	TGTGCCAGTGGGTACAGGGACGAGACCCAGTACTTC
TRBV5-1	TRBD2	TRBJ2-7	.	CASSLGGTSPREQYF	TGCGCCAGCAGCTTGGGGGGGACTAGCCCGCGCGAGCAGTACTTC
TRBV28	TRBD1	TRBJ2-3	.	CASSWGQYSTDTQYF	TGTGCCAGCAGCTGGGGACAGTATAGCACAGATACGCAGTATTTT
TRBV27	TRBD1	TRBJ1-5	few	CASSPHGQGGYQPQHF	TGTGCCAGCAGTCCACACGGACAGGGTGGTTATCAGCCCCAGCATTTT
TRBV18	.	TRBJ2-5	.	CASSPPGLKETQYF	TGTGCCAGCTCACCACCGGGACTCAAAGAGACCCAGTACTTC
TRBV6-4	TRBD1	TRBJ1-2	.	CASSRTRTGASMAYGYTF	TGTGCCAGCAGTAGAACACGGACAGGGGCCTCTATGGCCTATGGCTACACCTTC
TRBV2	.	TRBJ2-3	.	CASRTGTGTDTQYF	TGTGCCAGCAGAACCGGGACTGGAACAGATACGCAGTATTTT
TRBV7-2	.	TRBJ2-2	.	CASSLRTTNTGELFF	TGTGCCAGCAGCTTAAGAACTACAAACACCGGGGAGCTGTTTTTT
TRBV2	.	TRBJ1-5	.	CASSVLGQPQHF	TGTGCCAGCAGTGTATTGGGCCAGCCCCAGCATTTT
TRBV5-8	TRBD1	TRBJ1-6	.	CASSFYGTGAKARNSPLHF	TGTGCCAGCAGCTTTTACGGGACAGGGGCGAAAGCCCGAAATTCACCCCTCCACTTT
TRBV9	.	TRBJ2-3	.	CASSVAVVSRTDTQYF	TGTGCCAGCAGCGTAGCCGTAGTATCGCGGACAGATACGCAGTATTTT
TRBV9	.	TRBJ1-2	.	CASSPSGTGNYGYTF	TGTGCCAGCAGCCCCTCAGGAACGGGGAACTATGGCTACACCTTC
TRBV7-2	.	TRBJ2-1	.	CASSLRRAPSQGNEQFF	TGTGCCAGCAGCCTGCGGAGGGCGCCTTCCCAAGGAAATGAGCAGTTCTTC
TRBV2	.	TRBJ1-2	few	CASRLTSDSGGYTF	TGTGCCAGCAGGCTCACCTCGGATTCGGGTGGCTACACCTTC
TRBV27	.	TRBJ1-3	once	CASSPSRGNTIYF	TGTGCCAGCAGCCCTAGCCGGGGAAACACCATATATTTT
TRBV7-2	TRBD2	TRBJ2-3	.	CASSLRSGKTDTQYF	TGTGCCAGCAGCTTAAGAAGCGGGAAGACAGATACGCAGTATTTT
TRBV5-4	.	TRBJ1-2	.	CASSVNVGPGDYTF	TGTGCCAGCAGCGTTAACGTGGGTCCAGGCGACTACACCTTC
TRBV20-1	.	TRBJ1-2	.	CSGQGNYGYTF	TGCAGTGGTCAGGGCAACTATGGCTACACCTTC
TRBV28	.	TRBJ1-5	few	CASISAAGGNQPQHF	TGTGCCAGCATCTCTGCGGCAGGGGGCAATCAGCCCCAGCATTTT
TRBV27	TRBD1	TRBJ1-2	.	CASSLRTGNNAGGGYTF	TGTGCCAGCAGTTTAAGGACAGGAAATAACGCCGGCGGTGGCTACACCTTC
TRBV29-1	.	TRBJ1-1	.	CSVEDPGTEAFF	TGCAGCGTTGAGGACCCGGGGACTGAAGCTTTCTTT
TRBV6-5	.	TRBJ1-2	once	CASGYFPQGSGYTF	TGTGCCAGCGGTTATTTTCCTCAGGGATCTGGCTACACCTTC
TRBV18	TRBD2	TRBJ2-7	.	CASSPGLAGTITGYEQYF	TGTGCCAGCTCACCGGGACTAGCGGGAACCATCACCGGCTACGAGCAGTACTTC
TRBV28	.	TRBJ1-1	once	CASSLSEIFGENTEAFF	TGTGCCAGCAGTTTATCCGAAATTTTCGGGGAAAACACTGAAGCTTTCTTT
TRBV9	.	TRBJ2-7	.	CASSPSTNSYEQYF	TGTGCCAGCAGTCCCAGTACCAACTCCTACGAGCAGTACTTC
TRBV9	.	TRBJ1-1	.	CASSGQPGSEAFF	TGTGCCAGCAGTGGACAGCCGGGGTCTGAAGCTTTCTTT
TRBV6-5	TRBD1	TRBJ1-6	.	CATDRVDSPLHF	TGTGCCACCGACAGGGTTGACTCACCCCTCCACTTT
TRBV5-1	TRBD1	TRBJ2-4	.	CASSLEGQGVNIQYF	TGCGCCAGCAGCTTGGAAGGACAGGGAGTGAACATTCAGTACTTC
TRBV18	.	TRBJ1-5	.	CASSPLGGAQPQHF	TGTGCCAGCTCACCCCTGGGGGGGGCTCAGCCCCAGCATTTT
TRBV10-3	.	TRBJ2-7	.	CALRGTSSYEQYF	TGTGCCCTTCGGGGGACGAGTAGTTACGAGCAGTACTTC
TRBV7-8	.	TRBJ1-3	.	CASRSTYGGSSGNTIYF	TGTGCCAGCAGGTCGACTTACGGGGGGAGCTCTGGAAACACCATATATTTT
TRBV7-7	TRBD2	TRBJ2-1	.	CASSLIAGVDYNEQFF	TGTGCTAGCAGCCTGATAGCGGGAGTGGATTACAATGAGCAGTTCTTC
TRBV24-1	.	TRBJ1-4	.	CATSDPTDPDEKLFF	TGTGCCACCAGTGATCCAACTGATCCGGATGAAAAACTGTTTTTT
TRBV27	TRBD1	TRBJ1-1	once	CASSGTGTLNTEAFF	TGTGCCAGCAGTGGGACAGGGACCCTTAACACTGAAGCTTTCTTT
TRBV5-4	.	TRBJ1-3	.	CASSLDNSGNTIYF	TGTGCCAGCAGCTTGGACAACTCTGGAAACACCATATATTTT